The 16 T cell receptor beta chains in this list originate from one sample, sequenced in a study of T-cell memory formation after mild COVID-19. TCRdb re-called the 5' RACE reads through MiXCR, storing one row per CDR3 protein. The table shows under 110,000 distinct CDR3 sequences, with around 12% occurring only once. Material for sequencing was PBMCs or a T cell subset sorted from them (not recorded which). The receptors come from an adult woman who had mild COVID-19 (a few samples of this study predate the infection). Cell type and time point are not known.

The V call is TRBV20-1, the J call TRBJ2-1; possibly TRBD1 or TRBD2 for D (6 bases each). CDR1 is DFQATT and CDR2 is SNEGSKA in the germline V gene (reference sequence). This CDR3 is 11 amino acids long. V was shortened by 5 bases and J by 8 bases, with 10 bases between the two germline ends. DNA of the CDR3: TGCAGTGCTCCACGGGGGCATGAGCAGTTCTTC. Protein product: CSAPRGHEQFF.

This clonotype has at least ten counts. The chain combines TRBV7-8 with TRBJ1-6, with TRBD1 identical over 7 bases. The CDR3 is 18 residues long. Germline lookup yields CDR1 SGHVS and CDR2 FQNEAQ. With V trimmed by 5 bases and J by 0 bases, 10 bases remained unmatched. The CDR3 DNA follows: TGTGCCAGCAGCGTGACAGGGATCCTCAACTCCTATAATTCACCCCTCCACTTT. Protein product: CASSVTGILNSYNSPLHF. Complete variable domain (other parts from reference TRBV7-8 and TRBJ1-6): GAGVSQSPRYKVAKRGQDVALRCDPISGHVSLFWYQQALGQGPEFLTYFQNEAQLDKSGLPSDRFFAERPEGSVSTLKIQRTQQEDSAVYLCASSVTGILNSYNSPLHFGNGTRLTVT.

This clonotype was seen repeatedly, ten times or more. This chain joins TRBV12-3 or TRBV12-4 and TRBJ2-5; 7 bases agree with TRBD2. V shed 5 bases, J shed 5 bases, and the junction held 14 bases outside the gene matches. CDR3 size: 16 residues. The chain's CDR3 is CASSLRGRAYDETQYF. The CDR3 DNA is TGTGCCAGCAGTCTAAGAGGGAGGGCGTATGACGAGACCCAGTACTTC.

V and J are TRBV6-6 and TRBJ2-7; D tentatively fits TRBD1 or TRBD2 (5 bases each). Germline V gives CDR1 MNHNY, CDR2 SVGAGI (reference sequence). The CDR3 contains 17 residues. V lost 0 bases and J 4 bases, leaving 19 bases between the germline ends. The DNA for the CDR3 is TGTGCCAGCAGTTACTCGTCGAGAGGGACCCTTGGATACGAGCAGTACTTC. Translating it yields CASSYSSRGTLGYEQYF.

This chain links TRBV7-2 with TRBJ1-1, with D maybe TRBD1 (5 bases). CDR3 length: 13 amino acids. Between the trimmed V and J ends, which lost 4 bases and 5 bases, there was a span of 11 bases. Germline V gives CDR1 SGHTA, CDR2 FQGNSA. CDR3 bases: TGTGCCAGCAGCTCCCCGCCAGGGACTGAAGCTTTCTTT. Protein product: CASSSPPGTEAFF.

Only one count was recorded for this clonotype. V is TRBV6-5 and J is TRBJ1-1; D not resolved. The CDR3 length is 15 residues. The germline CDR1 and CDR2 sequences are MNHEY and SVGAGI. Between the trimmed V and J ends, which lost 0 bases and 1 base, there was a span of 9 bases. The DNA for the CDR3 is TGTGCCAGCAGTTACTCGGTTGGTGGGAACACTGAAGCTTTCTTT. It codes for CASSYSVGGNTEAFF.

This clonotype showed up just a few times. CDR3 bases: TGTGCCAGCAGGGGACAGGGGAGTTACGAGCAGTACTTC. As protein: CASRGQGSYEQYF. The chain combines TRBV27 with TRBJ2-7; 10 bases are shared with TRBD1. V lost 6 bases to trimming and J lost 4 bases; unmatched junction nucleotides: 3. The CDR3 consists of 13 residues. CDR1 MNHEY and CDR2 SMNVEV come from the germline V gene (reference sequence).

CDR3 sequence (DNA): TGTGCCAGCAGCTCGAGCAAAATCCGGGACAGCGAAGATAATTCACCCCTCCACTTT. This encodes CASSSSKIRDSEDNSPLHF. The rearrangement uses TRBV7-9 and TRBJ1-6; the match to TRBD1 covers 7 bases. The V gene's germline CDR1 is SEHNR and CDR2 FQNEAQ (reference sequence). The CDR3 has 19 residues. The V gene end was trimmed by 4 bases and the J gene end by 5 bases; junction bases not matched to a gene: 17. Combining the CDR3 with reference TRBV7-9 and TRBJ1-6 gives the whole variable domain DTGVSQNPRHKITKRGQNVTFRCDPISEHNRLYWYRQTLGQGPEFLTYFQNEAQLEKSRLLSDRFSAERPKGSFSTLEIQRTEQGDSAMYLCASSSSKIRDSEDNSPLHFGNGTRLTVT.

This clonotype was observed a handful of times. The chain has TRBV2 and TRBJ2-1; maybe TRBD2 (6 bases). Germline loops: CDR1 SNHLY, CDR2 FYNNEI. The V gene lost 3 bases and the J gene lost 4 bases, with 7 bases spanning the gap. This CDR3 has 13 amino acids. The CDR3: CASSEGLYNEQFF. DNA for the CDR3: TGTGCCAGCAGTGAGGGACTTTACAATGAGCAGTTCTTC.

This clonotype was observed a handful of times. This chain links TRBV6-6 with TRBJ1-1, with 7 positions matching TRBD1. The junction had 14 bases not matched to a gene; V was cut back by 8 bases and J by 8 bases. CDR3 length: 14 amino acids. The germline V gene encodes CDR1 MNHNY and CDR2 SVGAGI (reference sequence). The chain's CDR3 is CASFSRDRAREAFF. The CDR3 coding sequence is TGTGCCAGCTTCTCACGCGACAGGGCAAGAGAAGCTTTCTTT.

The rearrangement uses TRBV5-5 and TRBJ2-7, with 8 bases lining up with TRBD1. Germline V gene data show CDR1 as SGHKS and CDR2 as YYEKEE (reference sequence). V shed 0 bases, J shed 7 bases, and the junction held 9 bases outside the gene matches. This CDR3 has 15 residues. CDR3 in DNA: TGTGCCAGCAGCTTGGGTCCCAGGGGGCGCGAGGAGCAGTACTTC. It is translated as CASSLGPRGREEQYF.

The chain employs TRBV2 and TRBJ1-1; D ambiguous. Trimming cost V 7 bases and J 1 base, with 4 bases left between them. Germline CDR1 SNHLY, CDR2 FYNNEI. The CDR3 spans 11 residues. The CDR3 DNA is TGTGCCAGCACTAAGAACACTGAAGCTTTCTTT. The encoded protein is CASTKNTEAFF.

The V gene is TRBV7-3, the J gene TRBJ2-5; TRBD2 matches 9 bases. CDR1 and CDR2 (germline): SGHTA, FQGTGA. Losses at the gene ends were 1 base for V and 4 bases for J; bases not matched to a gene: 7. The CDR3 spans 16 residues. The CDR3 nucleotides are TGTGCCAGCAGCTTAATGCGGCGGGAGGGTTTAGAGACCCAGTACTTC. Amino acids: CASSLMRREGLETQYF.

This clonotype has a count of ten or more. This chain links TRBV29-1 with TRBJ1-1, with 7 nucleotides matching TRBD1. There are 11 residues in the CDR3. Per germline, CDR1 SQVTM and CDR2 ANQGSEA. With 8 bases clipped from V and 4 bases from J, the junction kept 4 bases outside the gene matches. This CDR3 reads CSPYRGTEAFF. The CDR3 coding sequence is TGCAGCCCATACAGGGGCACTGAAGCTTTCTTT.

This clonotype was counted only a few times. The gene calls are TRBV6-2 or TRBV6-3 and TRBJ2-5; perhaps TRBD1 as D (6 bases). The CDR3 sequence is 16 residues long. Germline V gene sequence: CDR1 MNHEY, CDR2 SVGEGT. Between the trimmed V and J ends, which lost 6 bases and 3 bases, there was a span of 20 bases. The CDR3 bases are TGTGCCAGCAGGCCCGGGACATTTCGCGCCAAAGAGACCCAGTACTTC. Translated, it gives CASRPGTFRAKETQYF.

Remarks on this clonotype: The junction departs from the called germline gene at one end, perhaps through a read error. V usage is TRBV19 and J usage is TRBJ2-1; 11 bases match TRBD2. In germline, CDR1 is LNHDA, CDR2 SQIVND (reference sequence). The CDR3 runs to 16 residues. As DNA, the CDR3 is TGTGCCAGTAGCATAGACGGGCTAGCGGGAGGAGTTGAGCAGTTCTTC. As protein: CASSIDGLAGGVEQFF.